This T cell receptor beta chain was recovered during a study of CD8+CD57+ T cells in acquired aplastic anemia. Overall study context: DNA per sorted CD4+ or CD8+ sample ranged 0.2 to 27.4 ug, averaging 3.2 ug. Average CD4+ read depth in healthy donors was some 9.9 million reads. Findings of the study overall: No significant patient-versus-control difference appeared in CD8+ Simpson's diversity. Patients shared under 30 CD8+ CDR3 sequences with controls.

Germline CDR1 and CDR2: SNHLY and FYNNEI. The CDR3 spans 12 residues. V was clipped by 6 bases and J by 8 bases, with 11 bases between them. A word on this clonotype: Its antigen remains unknown.

Genomic DNA served as template for TCR beta VDJ and CDR3 profiling. MiXCR, applied by TCRdb to the reads, yields one record per CDR3 protein. The table lists over 35,000 distinct CDR3 sequences, 65% to 70% of them singletons. Source material: sorted CD4+, CD8+, or CD8+CD57+ T cells (not recorded which) from PBMCs. This sequence joins TRBV2 and TRBJ1-5, with a tentative D call TRBD1 (6 bases). This sequence originates from a human donor in good health, serving as a control. CDR3 region: CASRRTVEPQHF. The CDR3 DNA is TGTGCCAGCAGGCGGACAGTCGAGCCCCAGCATTTT.